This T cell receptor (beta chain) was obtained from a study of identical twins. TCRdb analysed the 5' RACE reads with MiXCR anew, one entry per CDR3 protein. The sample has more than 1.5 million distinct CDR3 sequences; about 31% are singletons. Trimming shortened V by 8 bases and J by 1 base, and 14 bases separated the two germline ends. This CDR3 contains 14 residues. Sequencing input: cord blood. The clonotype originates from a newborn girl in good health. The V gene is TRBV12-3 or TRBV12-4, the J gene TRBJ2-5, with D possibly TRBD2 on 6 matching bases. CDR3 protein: CASGPNSGQETQYF. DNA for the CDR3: TGTGCCAGCGGGCCAAATAGCGGCCAAGAGACCCAGTACTTC.